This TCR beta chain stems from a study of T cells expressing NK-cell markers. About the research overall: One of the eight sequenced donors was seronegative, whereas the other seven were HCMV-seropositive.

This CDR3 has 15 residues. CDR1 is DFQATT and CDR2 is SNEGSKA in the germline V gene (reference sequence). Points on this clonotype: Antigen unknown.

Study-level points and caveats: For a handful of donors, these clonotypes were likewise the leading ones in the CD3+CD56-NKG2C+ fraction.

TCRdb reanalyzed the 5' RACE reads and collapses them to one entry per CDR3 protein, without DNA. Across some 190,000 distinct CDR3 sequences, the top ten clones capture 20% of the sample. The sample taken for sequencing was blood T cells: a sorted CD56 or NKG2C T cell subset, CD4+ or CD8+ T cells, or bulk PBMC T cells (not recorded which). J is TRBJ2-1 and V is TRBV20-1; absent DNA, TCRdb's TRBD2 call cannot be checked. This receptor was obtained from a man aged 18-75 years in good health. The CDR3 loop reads CSARGAGGSYNEQFF.